This TCR beta chain was observed in a study of OX40 agonist ivuxolimab in advanced cancers. The V and J ends lost 4 bases and 4 bases respectively, with 19 bases between them. Looked up from germline, CDR1 is SGHVS and CDR2 is FQNEAQ. The CDR3 extends over 16 amino acids. The assay was immunoSEQ multiplex PCR, and TCRdb's table has in-frame clones only and misses some. Counted here are under 70,000 clones, about nine tenths occurring once; the ten biggest clones make up around 8.2%. This chain links TRBV7-8 with TRBJ2-5, with D perhaps matching TRBD1 (6 bases). The receptor was derived from an adult with an advanced solid tumor such as melanoma, head and neck, liver or kidney cancer. The material was CD4+ or CD8+ T cells sorted from blood, obtained in a trial of the OX40 agonist ivuxolimab. The CDR3 loop is CASSSTGSPSGETQYF. As DNA, the CDR3 is TGTGCCAGCAGCTCTACAGGGTCTCCCTCGGGAGAGACCCAGTACTTC.